This TCR beta chain was recorded in a study of cytomegalovirus exposure and HLA in healthy donors. Study-wide findings and caveats: It was likely that a cluster of highly shared sequence variants was a sequencing artifact. Among TCR beta chains, those listed as cytomegalovirus-associated numbered under 200.

This clone was found a few times. What it binds is unknown. Primers included in the PCR were 60 Vbeta and 13 Jbeta primers. Sequencing used immunoSEQ multiplex PCR; TCRdb keeps in-frame clones, though not all of them. The sample holds nearly 100,000 clones, around 10% seen once. This receptor was obtained from a man aged 45-60 years in good health and CMV-seropositive. Sequenced: PBMCs.

CDR3 loop: CASSFYQGGQPQHF. The CDR3 DNA is TGCGCCAGCAGCTTCTACCAGGGGGGCCAGCCCCAGCATTTT. The chain links TRBV5-1 to TRBJ1-5, with TRBD1 matching over 7 bases. V trimming: 2 bases; J trimming: 7 bases; junction bases outside the gene matches: 6. This CDR3 region has 14 residues. Germline CDR1 SGHRS, CDR2 YFSETQ.